The TCR beta chain described here comes from a study of response to subunit inactivated influenza vaccine (dated by TCRdb to 2017 to 2018). For the study in its entirety: To follow how T cells responded to a trivalent subunit inactivated influenza vaccine, the researchers relied on deep quantitative profiling of the T cell receptor repertoire. On the study overall, not on this receptor specifically: It was suggested by the authors that each seasonal influenza vaccination may recruit only a limited number of new T cells.

Of note for this clonotype: Its antigen remains unidentified. No qualities accompany the bases; no much larger clone lies one base away.

CDR1 and CDR2 are read off the germline V gene as LGHNA and YSLEER. Deletion took 1 base off V and 2 bases off J, with a span of 12 bases between the germline ends. The CDR3 contains 16 residues, cysteine and phenylalanine counted. Only the CDR3 DNA stays, 48 bases, in frame from base 1. Preparation of the library involved RT-PCR. The data were produced on an Illumina HiSeq 2500. TCRdb ran its own pipeline on the public reads, namely fastp trimming at Q25 and MiXCR clone calling, and kept in-frame beta chains. Merged by CDR3 protein, the rows form single entries marked with the most common genes and DNA. The sample table shows 650,000 to 800,000 distinct CDR3 sequences, and around 13% are seen once. The top ten clonotypes cover approximately 6.5% of the sample.

The clonotype comes from a man aged 50 or older who received an inactivated influenza vaccine. Donor details come from another sample of the same person, matched by shared clones. The V gene is TRBV4-3 and the J gene is TRBJ2-1; a weak D assignment points to TRBD1 (5 bases agree). This specimen consisted of PBMCs from blood, obtained 14 days before vaccination. DNA sequence: TGCGCCAGCAGCCAAGCCCCAGGGCCTCCCTACAATGAGCAGTTCTTC. Its amino acids are CASSQAPGPPYNEQFF.